This T cell receptor beta chain was observed in a study of cytomegalovirus exposure and HLA in healthy donors. Deletions cut 4 bases from V and 8 bases from J, with 17 bases between. Germline lookup yields CDR1 MGHDK and CDR2 SYGVNS. CDR3 size: 15 residues. 60 Vbeta and 13 Jbeta primers were used in PCR. The method was immunoSEQ multiplex PCR; TCRdb's version includes in-frame clones alone and lacks a portion of them. Of approximately 150,000 clones in the sample, 65% to 80% were seen once. Sample: PBMCs. This clonotype was sampled from a woman in her thirties or forties in good health and CMV-seronegative. The chain has TRBV25-1 and TRBJ1-4; the D gene is possibly TRBD1 (5 bases). The CDR3 sequence: CASSATAQLKEKLFF. CDR3 DNA: TGTGCCAGCAGTGCGACAGCTCAACTAAAAGAAAAACTGTTTTTT.